The clone carrying this TCR beta chain has a handful of counts. The sample originates from a study of early T cells in non-severe SARS-CoV-2 infection. Using its own MiXCR run on the 5' RACE reads, TCRdb lists one record per CDR3 protein. The repertoire holds 43,000 or so distinct CDR3 sequences, with under 9.5% as singletons. In germline, CDR1 is GTSNPN, CDR2 SVGIG (reference sequence). This CDR3 is 12 amino acids long. Deletions cut 2 bases from V and 6 bases from J, with 7 bases between. The sequencing input was whole blood. This chain connects TRBV30 to TRBJ2-2, with TRBD2 as a possible D gene (5 bases). This clonotype originated in an adult who was a healthcare worker with PCR-confirmed SARS-CoV-2 infection or an uninfected control (not recorded which). The CDR3 spells CAWSLAAGELFF. CDR3 DNA sequence: TGTGCCTGGAGTCTAGCCGCCGGGGAGCTGTTTTTT. Looking up the rest from reference TRBV30 and TRBJ2-2 gives the full variable domain: SQTIHQWPATLVQPVGSPLSLECTVEGTSNPNLYWYRQAAGRGLQLLFYSVGIGQISSEVPQNLSASRPQDRQFILSSKKLLLSDSGFYLCAWSLAAGELFFGEGSRLTVL.